This T cell receptor beta chain emerged from a study of T cells in localized non-small cell lung cancer. Notes on the study in general: Among the top 100 tumor clones, a median approximately 55 appeared in adjacent lung.

Concerning this clone itself: Its antigen is not known.

Clones were sequenced by immunoSEQ multiplex PCR, and TCRdb holds only the in-frame ones, with some missing. The sample has over 45,000 clones; around nine tenths are singletons. In germline, CDR1 is SGHNT, CDR2 YYREEE (reference sequence). The CDR3 loop spans 15 amino acids. Trimming pared 0 bases from V and 8 bases from J, leaving 15 bases between. The sequencing here drew on PBMCs, taken before any cancer treatment. The source of this sequence is a female donor with stage II lung adenocarcinoma. This chain connects TRBV5-4 to TRBJ1-3, with unresolved D. The CDR3 nucleotides are TGTGCCAGCAGCTTGGCCCCCTTCAAGGAGGACACCATATATTTT. Amino acids: CASSLAPFKEDTIYF.